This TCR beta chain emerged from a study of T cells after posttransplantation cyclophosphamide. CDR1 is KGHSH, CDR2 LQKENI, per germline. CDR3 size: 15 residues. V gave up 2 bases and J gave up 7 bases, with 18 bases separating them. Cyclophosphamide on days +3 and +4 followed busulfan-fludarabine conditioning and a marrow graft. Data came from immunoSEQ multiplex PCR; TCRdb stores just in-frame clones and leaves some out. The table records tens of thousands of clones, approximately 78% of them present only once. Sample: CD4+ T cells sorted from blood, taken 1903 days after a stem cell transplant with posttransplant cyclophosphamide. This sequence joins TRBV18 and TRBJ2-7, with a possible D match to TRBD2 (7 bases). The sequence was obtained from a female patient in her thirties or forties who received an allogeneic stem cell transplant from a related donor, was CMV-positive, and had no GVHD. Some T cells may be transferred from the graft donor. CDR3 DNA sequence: TGTGCCAGCTCACCATATCAGGGGAGGGTAGTGGAGCAGTACTTC. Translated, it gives CASSPYQGRVVEQYF.